Listed below are T cell receptor beta chains from one sample, sequenced in a study of human T cells and chemical hapten exposure. MiXCR, applied by TCRdb to the RACE reads, yields one record per CDR3 protein. The table lists around 52,000 distinct CDR3 sequences, about 9.6% of them singletons. This material consisted of whole blood, taken in connection with sensitization to the hapten diphenylcyclopropenone (DPC). The receptors stem from a woman between 40 and 55 years old with alopecia areata. Some clones in this sample may be carry-over from other donors' samples. Each CDR3 is given with its conserved first and last residue. D genes are given only for firm matches. Size is omitted from some rows. Given values are once, few, many or a class for expanded clones.

v_call	d_call	j_call	clone_size	cdr3_nt	cdr3_aa
TRBV6-5	TRBD1	TRBJ2-7	many	TGTGCCAGCAGTCCCAATGGACGGACAGGGAGCTACGAGCAGTACTTC	CASSPNGRTGSYEQYF
TRBV15	.	TRBJ2-7	.	TGTGCCACCAGCAGAGTCCGTGGCGCCGGGACACCCGCCTACGAGCAGTACTTC	CATSRVRGAGTPAYEQYF
TRBV6-6	.	TRBJ2-6	many	TGTGCCAGCATCGCACCTGGGCAGACCGAAATCTCTGGGGCCAACGTCCTGACTTTC	CASIAPGQTEISGANVLTF
TRBV2	.	TRBJ1-4	many	TGTGCCAGCAGTGAAGCGCTTCTTCGGGGCAATTTTGCTAATGAAAAACTGTTTTTT	CASSEALLRGNFANEKLFF
TRBV12-3/TRBV12-4	TRBD1	TRBJ1-5	.	TGTGCCAGCAGTACACAACAGGGGCATCAGCCCCAGCATTTT	CASSTQQGHQPQHF
TRBV3-1	.	TRBJ1-1	few	TGTGCCAGCAGCCATAGTGGCACTGAAGCTTTCTTT	CASSHSGTEAFF
TRBV3-1	TRBD1	TRBJ1-2	.	TGTGCCAGCAGCCTTTCCGGGACAGGCTTTACCTTC	CASSLSGTGFTF
TRBV20-1	.	TRBJ2-2	few	TGCAGTGCTCCCGTTAACACCGGGGAGCTGTTTTTT	CSAPVNTGELFF
TRBV28	.	TRBJ1-1	many	TGTGCCAGCAGAATCCCTACCACGGGTAACACTGAAGCTTTCTTT	CASRIPTTGNTEAFF
TRBV4-2	.	TRBJ1-2	few	TGTGCCAGCAGCCAAGACCCTGGGTCCTATGGCTACACCTTC	CASSQDPGSYGYTF
TRBV7-9	.	TRBJ2-2	few	TGTGCCAGCAGCCCCGGTTGGGGTAAAGGGGCCGGGGAGCTGTTTTTT	CASSPGWGKGAGELFF
TRBV7-2	.	TRBJ2-3	.	TGTGCCAGCACCTTTAGCAGGACCAAGGATACGCAGTATTTT	CASTFSRTKDTQYF
TRBV3-1	TRBD2	TRBJ2-5	medium-sized	TGTGCCAGCAGCCACGGGACTAGCGCAGAACTGTACCAAGAGACCCAGTACTTC	CASSHGTSAELYQETQYF
TRBV5-6	TRBD1	TRBJ2-3	many	TGTGCCAGCAGCTTGCACGGACAGGGATCATGGGATACGCAGTATTTT	CASSLHGQGSWDTQYF
TRBV19	.	TRBJ2-6	many	TGTGCCAGTAGTATAAGCGTGGCTGGGGCCAACGTCCTGACTTTC	CASSISVAGANVLTF
TRBV6-2/TRBV6-3	.	TRBJ1-5	many	TGTGCCAGCAGTTTCGATCCTAATCAGCCCCAGCATTTT	CASSFDPNQPQHF
TRBV5-1	TRBD1	TRBJ1-4	few	TGCGCCAGCAGCTTGTTTACGACAGGGTCTACGACTAATGAAAAACTGTTTTTT	CASSLFTTGSTTNEKLFF
TRBV30	.	TRBJ1-1	many	TGTGCCTGGATTAGGGGAGGTGAAGCTTTCTTT	CAWIRGGEAFF
TRBV6-4	.	TRBJ2-3	many	TGTGCCAGCAGTGAGGGGGAGAGTGCAGATACGCAGTATTTT	CASSEGESADTQYF
TRBV7-3	.	TRBJ2-7	few	TGTGCCAGCAGCTCGTTTGGGGAAGAGGGCGAGCAGTACTTC	CASSSFGEEGEQYF
TRBV11-2	.	TRBJ2-7	few	TGTGCCAGCAGCTTAGTGCTGAGGAGCTACGAGCAGTACTTC	CASSLVLRSYEQYF
TRBV12-3/TRBV12-4	TRBD2	TRBJ2-7	few	TGTGCCAGCAGTGCGTACGGGACTAGCACCCCCTACGAGCAGTACTTC	CASSAYGTSTPYEQYF
TRBV20-1	TRBD1	TRBJ2-7	medium-sized	TGCAGTGCTGGGACAGCTTTCGAGCAGTACTTC	CSAGTAFEQYF
TRBV11-2	TRBD2	TRBJ2-1	many	TGTGCCAGCAGCTTAGTCGGCGGGGGGAGATACAATGAGCAGTTCTTC	CASSLVGGGRYNEQFF
TRBV6-5	.	TRBJ2-1	few	TGTGCCAGCCAGGGGATTCCTGACAATGAGCAGTTCTTC	CASQGIPDNEQFF
TRBV14	TRBD1	TRBJ2-3	many	TGTGCCAGCAGCCAAGAAGGACAGGGTGAGGGCACAGATACGCAGTATTTT	CASSQEGQGEGTDTQYF
TRBV23-1	.	TRBJ1-5	.	TGCGCCAGCAGTCACCAACGAGTCCCCTATCAGCCCCAGCATTTT	CASSHQRVPYQPQHF
TRBV11-2	.	TRBJ2-5	many	TGTGCCAGCAGCTTAAATCCTAACCAAGAGACCCAGTACTTC	CASSLNPNQETQYF
TRBV7-2	.	TRBJ2-2	many	TGTGCCAGCAGCTTAACGGGGAACACCGGGGAGCTGTTTTTT	CASSLTGNTGELFF
TRBV7-2	.	TRBJ1-5	.	TGTGCCAGCAGCTTTAGTGCGGGGACCGGCTCGCAGCCCCAGCATTTT	CASSFSAGTGSQPQHF
TRBV7-9	.	TRBJ1-2	.	TGTGCCAGCAGCTCTAGCTGGCAGGGATATGGCTACACCTTC	CASSSSWQGYGYTF
TRBV3-1	.	TRBJ2-5	few	TGTGCCAGCAGCCAAGATCTAACTACCGGGGACCAGTACTTC	CASSQDLTTGDQYF
TRBV9	.	TRBJ2-2	many	TGTGCCAGCAGCGTAGTCGGCGGGGAGCTGTTTTTT	CASSVVGGELFF
TRBV10-3	.	TRBJ2-7	many	TGTGCCATCAGTCAAGACAACCAGGTATACGAGCAGTACTTC	CAISQDNQVYEQYF
TRBV5-1	.	TRBJ1-1	few	TGCGCCAGCAGCTTGGGGCAGCCTCTGAACACTGAAGCTTTCTTT	CASSLGQPLNTEAFF
TRBV12-3/TRBV12-4	.	TRBJ1-6	many	TGTGCCAGCAGTTCAGCAGAGGGGTATTATAGTAATTCACCCCTCCACTTT	CASSSAEGYYSNSPLHF